Listed here are 20 T cell receptor beta chains from one sample, sequenced in a study of cytomegalovirus exposure and HLA in healthy donors. The protocol was immunoSEQ multiplex PCR, while the TCRdb copy is restricted to in-frame clones and leaves out a portion. The sample has 180,000 or so clones; around 84% are singletons. Sequenced sample: PBMCs. The receptors originated from a woman in her 30s in good health and CMV-seropositive.

In nucleotides, the CDR3 is TGTGCCAGCAGCTCGGAGACAGGGATGGCCAATGAGCAGTTCTTC. Amino acids: CASSSETGMANEQFF. The rearrangement joins TRBV5-6 to TRBJ2-1; 7 nucleotides line up with TRBD1. This CDR3 is 15 amino acids long. Germline V gives CDR1 SGHDT, CDR2 YYEEEE. V was clipped by 3 bases and J by 6 bases; unmatched bases: 9.

The chain recombines TRBV27 with TRBJ2-1; 8 positions agree with TRBD2. Per the germline V gene, CDR1 is MNHEY and CDR2 is SMNVEV (reference sequence). This CDR3 region has 16 residues. With V trimmed by 1 base and J by 7 bases, 9 bases remained unmatched. CDR3 loop: CASSLLGREGVNEQFF. The CDR3 nucleotides are TGTGCCAGCAGTTTATTGGGCCGGGAGGGAGTGAATGAGCAGTTCTTC.

The V gene is TRBV5-3, the J gene TRBJ2-3; D is undetermined. TRBV5-3 is flagged as an ORF with uncertain function. The V end lost 4 bases, the J end lost 7 bases, and 16 bases lay between the germline ends. The CDR3 has 14 amino acids. The CDR3 DNA follows: TGTGCCAGAAGCCCGAGAGGATCATTGAATACGCAGTATTTT. Amino acids: CARSPRGSLNTQYF.

There are a few counts of this clone. The chain uses TRBV20-1 and TRBJ2-5, with D perhaps TRBD1 (5 bases). Trimming took off 3 bases at V and 11 bases at J, with 13 bases between the two ends. Looked up from germline, CDR1 is DFQATT and CDR2 is SNEGSKA (reference sequence). The CDR3 has 11 amino acids. The DNA for the CDR3 is TGCAGTGCTAGGCCCCAGGGAATTCAGTACTTC. The encoded protein is CSARPQGIQYF.

The chain is built from TRBV28 and TRBJ2-3, with 9 bases that match TRBD2. The J segment lost 1 base and the V segment lost 3 bases, leaving 5 bases of the junction unmatched. Germline V gene sequence: CDR1 MDHEN, CDR2 SYDVKM. The CDR3 is 16 residues long. As DNA, the CDR3 is TGTGCCAGCAGTTTTTTAGCGGGAGATGGCACAGATACGCAGTATTTT. Translating gives CASSFLAGDGTDTQYF.

The chain joins TRBV6-1 to TRBJ2-7; 16 bases fit TRBD2. From germline, CDR1 is MNHNS and CDR2 SASEGT. The V and J ends lost 6 bases and 10 bases, in that order; junction bases with no gene match: 6. CDR3 length: 14 residues. This chain's CDR3 is CASSGTSGRAGQYF. Here the CDR3 DNA reads TGTGCCAGCAGCGGGACTAGCGGGAGGGCGGGACAGTACTTC.

The V call is TRBV5-1, the J call TRBJ2-2, with TRBD2 matching over 13 bases. Germline lookup yields CDR1 SGHRS and CDR2 YFSETQ. V was pared by 2 bases and J by 4 bases, with 11 bases of the junction left unmatched. The CDR3 contains 19 residues. CDR3 nucleotide sequence: TGCGCCAGCAGCTTTGCCGGGACTAGCGGGAATGTGGGCACCGGGGAGCTGTTTTTT. It specifies CASSFAGTSGNVGTGELFF.

This chain links TRBV6-6 with TRBJ1-5, with a weak D call TRBD1 (6 bases). Germline CDR1 is MNHNY and CDR2 is SVGAGI (reference sequence). Trimming took off 0 bases at V and 0 bases at J, with 6 bases between the two ends. The CDR3 loop spans 15 amino acids. As DNA, the CDR3 is TGTGCCAGCAGTTACTCGGACAGTAGCAATCAGCCCCAGCATTTT. Protein product: CASSYSDSSNQPQHF.

Points on this clone: At one end the junction does not follow the germline gene, possibly because of a read error. The chain joins TRBV20-1 to TRBJ1-2; a weak D match, TRBD1 (6 bases). The germline V gene encodes CDR1 DFQATT and CDR2 SNEGSKA (reference sequence). The CDR3 covers 11 residues. The CDR3 here is CSARDIYGYAF. The CDR3 DNA sequence: TGCAGTGCTCGGGACATCTATGGCTACGCCTTC.

The V gene is TRBV27, the J gene TRBJ1-4; D might be TRBD1 (6 bases). Trimming removed 8 bases from V and 0 bases from J, with 16 bases in between. Per the germline V gene, CDR1 is MNHEY and CDR2 is SMNVEV (reference sequence). The CDR3 runs to 16 residues. CDR3 bases: TGTGCCAGCCAACCCGCAGGGGATGCAACTAATGAAAAACTGTTTTTT. This encodes CASQPAGDATNEKLFF.

CDR3 sequence reads: CAWTQGLVNEQFF. CDR3 in DNA: TGTGCCTGGACACAGGGATTAGTAAATGAGCAGTTCTTC. The V gene is TRBV30, the J gene TRBJ2-1; D perhaps matches TRBD1 (6 bases). The CDR3 consists of 13 residues. V was trimmed by 4 bases and J by 7 bases, leaving 14 bases between them. From germline, CDR1 is GTSNPN and CDR2 SVGIG (reference sequence).

The V and J genes are TRBV10-3 and TRBJ2-1, with 11 positions matching TRBD2. CDR1 is ENHRY and CDR2 is SYGVKD in the germline V gene. The CDR3 is made up of 16 amino acids. V lost 4 bases to trimming and J lost 5 bases; unmatched junction nucleotides: 7. In DNA, the CDR3 is TGTGCCATCAGTGTAGGTGTAGCGGGAGGGAACAATGAGCAGTTCTTC. This codes for CAISVGVAGGNNEQFF.

This clone was counted between two and nine times. The chain couples TRBV30 to TRBJ1-1; 9 bases line up with TRBD1. CDR1 and CDR2 (germline): GTSNPN, SVGIG (reference sequence). The CDR3 loop spans 13 amino acids. V lost 7 bases, J lost 0 bases, and 3 bases stayed unmatched. CDR3 residues: CASGQGMNTEAFF. The CDR3 coding sequence is TGTGCCTCTGGACAGGGGATGAACACTGAAGCTTTCTTT.

CDR3 coding DNA: TGTGCCAGCAGGCTACTAGCGGGACCCAATGAGCAGTTCTTC. Translation gives CASRLLAGPNEQFF. The chain links TRBV2 to TRBJ2-1, with 10 bases lining up with TRBD2. V shed 6 bases, J shed 6 bases, and the junction held 5 bases outside the gene matches. CDR1 and CDR2 from the germline V gene are SNHLY and FYNNEI. This CDR3 region has 14 residues. Using reference TRBV2 and TRBJ2-1 for the parts outside the CDR3, the full variable domain is EPEVTQTPSHQVTQMGQEVILRCVPISNHLYFYWYRQILGQKVEFLVSFYNNEISEKSEIFDDQFSVERPDGSNFTLKIRSTKLEDSAMYFCASRLLAGPNEQFFGPGTRLTVL.

The genes are TRBV6-5 and TRBJ2-5; 8 positions agree with TRBD2. This CDR3 is built from 15 residues. The trim removed 6 bases at V and 5 bases at J, leaving 11 bases unmatched. Germline lookup yields CDR1 MNHEY and CDR2 SVGAGI. The CDR3 is CASSLLGTRSETQYF. CDR3 DNA: TGTGCCAGCAGCCTCCTCGGGACTAGATCGGAGACCCAGTACTTC.

The rearrangement uses TRBV5-1 and TRBJ1-1, with D hard to call. This CDR3 is built from 16 residues. CDR1 and CDR2 from the germline V gene are SGHRS and YFSETQ. Trimming took 6 bases from V and 1 from J, leaving 19 bases between them. CDR3 DNA sequence: TGCGCCAGCAAGTTGATGGCACTAGCGGGGAACACTGAAGCTTTCTTT. Amino acid sequence: CASKLMALAGNTEAFF.

The V gene is TRBV9, the J gene TRBJ2-2; D perhaps matches TRBD1 (5 bases). This CDR3 has 13 residues. From germline, CDR1 is SGDLS and CDR2 YYNGEE. The ends were cut back, 5 bases at V and 7 bases at J, with 12 bases in the middle. As DNA, the CDR3 is TGTGCCAGCAGGCAGGGTCAGAACGGGGAGCTGTTTTTT. Translated, it gives CASRQGQNGELFF.

The sample holds a few counts of this clone. V gene TRBV2 combines with J gene TRBJ1-1; the D gene is possibly TRBD1 (6 bases). The CDR3 length is 14 residues. The V end lost 7 bases, the J end lost 5 bases, and 17 bases lay between the germline ends. Germline CDR1 is SNHLY and CDR2 is FYNNEI. CDR3 coding DNA: TGTGCCAGCAACGTTATGGGAAGGGGGACTGAAGCTTTCTTT. Its protein product is CASNVMGRGTEAFF.

The chain recombines TRBV11-3 with TRBJ2-7, with TRBD1 matching 8 bases. The junction had 12 bases not matched to a gene; V was cut back by 8 bases and J by 0 bases. This CDR3 has 16 residues. Germline V gene data show CDR1 as SGHNT and CDR2 as YENEEA. The CDR3 sequence is CASSPGGYRGSYEQYF. In DNA, the CDR3 is TGTGCCAGCTCGCCAGGGGGCTATCGCGGCTCCTACGAGCAGTACTTC.

This clone has only one observation. This chain links TRBV30 with TRBJ1-1, with a possible D match to TRBD1 (5 bases). The V and J ends lost 0 bases and 0 bases respectively, with 11 bases between them. From germline, CDR1 is GTSNPN and CDR2 SVGIG (reference sequence). The CDR3 is 15 residues long. CDR3 in DNA: TGTGCCTGGAGTGTTTCCCCAGGGCTGAACACTGAAGCTTTCTTT. This translates into CAWSVSPGLNTEAFF.